Listed below are T cell receptor beta chains from one sample, sequenced in a study of a mutant IDH1 vaccine in newly diagnosed glioma. These receptors' targets are unknown. The method was immunoSEQ multiplex PCR; TCRdb's version includes in-frame clones alone and lacks a portion of them. The repertoire includes tens of thousands of clones, approximately 81% of them detected once, and around 4.5% sits in the top ten. The sample here was PBMCs, taken from a glioma patient whose treatment included an IDH1 peptide vaccine. The receptors originated from a woman aged 40 to 49 with glioma. Some clones in this sample may be carry-over from other donors' samples. The CDR3 runs from the conserved cysteine through the conserved F or W. The D gene is left open where the match is weak. Expanded clones are given a class, and other clones once, few, many or no size at all.

v_gene: TRBV5-4
abundance: medium-sized
j_gene: TRBJ2-4
d_gene: .
len: 13
CDR3nt: TGTGCCAGCAGCTTGGCCGCGGGTTACATTCAGTACTTC
CDR3aa: CASSLAAGYIQYF

v_gene: TRBV6-1
abundance: few
j_gene: TRBJ2-5
d_gene: TRBD2
len: 15
CDR3nt: TGTGCCAGCAGTGAAGCGACGGGGGGGCCCGAGACCCAGTACTTC
CDR3aa: CASSEATGGPETQYF

v_gene: TRBV19
abundance: .
j_gene: TRBJ1-1
d_gene: .
len: 14
CDR3nt: TGTGCCAGTAGCCAAGGACGGGGTTTCACTGAAGCTTTCTTT
CDR3aa: CASSQGRGFTEAFF

v_gene: TRBV4-2
abundance: .
j_gene: TRBJ2-2
d_gene: TRBD2
len: 14
CDR3nt: TGTGCCAGCAGCCAAGATGGGGGGGTCGGGGAGCTGTTTTTT
CDR3aa: CASSQDGGVGELFF

v_gene: TRBV12-5
abundance: .
j_gene: TRBJ2-1
d_gene: .
len: 14
CDR3nt: TGTGCTAGTGGTTCCGGGAGCTCCTACAATGAGCAGTTCTTC
CDR3aa: CASGSGSSYNEQFF

v_gene: TRBV29-1
abundance: .
j_gene: TRBJ1-2
d_gene: .
len: 15
CDR3nt: TGCAGCGTTGAGGAGATGAGGACCCCCAACTATGGCTACACCTTC
CDR3aa: CSVEEMRTPNYGYTF

v_gene: TRBV5-5
abundance: .
j_gene: TRBJ1-2
d_gene: TRBD1
len: 15
CDR3nt: TGTGCCAGCAACACGGACAGGGGAAGGTTTGATGGCTACACCTTC
CDR3aa: CASNTDRGRFDGYTF

v_gene: TRBV5-4
abundance: .
j_gene: TRBJ2-5
d_gene: TRBD1
len: 15
CDR3nt: TGTGCCAGCAGCTCCCCGGACAGGGAACAAGAGACCCAGTACTTC
CDR3aa: CASSSPDREQETQYF

v_gene: TRBV19
abundance: .
j_gene: TRBJ2-3
d_gene: .
len: 15
CDR3nt: TGTGCCAGTAGTGGCAGGGGCCGACCCACAGATACGCAGTATTTT
CDR3aa: CASSGRGRPTDTQYF

v_gene: TRBV19
abundance: .
j_gene: TRBJ2-6
d_gene: TRBD2
len: 15
CDR3nt: TGTGCCGTGACTAGCCGAACACCTGGGGCCAACGTCCTGACTTTC
CDR3aa: CAVTSRTPGANVLTF

v_gene: TRBV10-3
abundance: .
j_gene: TRBJ2-3
d_gene: .
len: 14
CDR3nt: TGTGCCATCAGTTGGCAGGGGATTACAGATACGCAGTATTTT
CDR3aa: CAISWQGITDTQYF

v_gene: TRBV5-4
abundance: .
j_gene: TRBJ2-7
d_gene: TRBD2
len: 14
CDR3nt: TGTGCCAGCAGCTTAGCGGGAGTTTTTTACGAGCAGTACTTC
CDR3aa: CASSLAGVFYEQYF

v_gene: TRBV4-2
abundance: .
j_gene: TRBJ1-6
d_gene: .
len: 14
CDR3nt: TGTGCCAGCAGCCAAGGCGACGAGGGTTCACCCCTCCACTTT
CDR3aa: CASSQGDEGSPLHF

v_gene: TRBV30
abundance: .
j_gene: TRBJ1-5
d_gene: .
len: 13
CDR3nt: TGTGCCTGGAGTCCCAGGGTAGGTCAGCCCCAGCATTTT
CDR3aa: CAWSPRVGQPQHF

v_gene: TRBV5-4
abundance: .
j_gene: TRBJ1-4
d_gene: TRBD1
len: 15
CDR3nt: TGTGCCAGCAGCTTGGCCGAGGGGGCCAACGAAAAACTGTTTTTT
CDR3aa: CASSLAEGANEKLFF

v_gene: TRBV18
abundance: .
j_gene: TRBJ1-2
d_gene: .
len: 16
CDR3nt: TGTGCCAGCTCACCTATTGGGGAGCAGGCCGGAGACGGCTACACCTTC
CDR3aa: CASSPIGEQAGDGYTF

v_gene: TRBV18
abundance: .
j_gene: TRBJ1-5
d_gene: .
len: 15
CDR3nt: TGTGCCAGCTCGCCGAGTGTCGTCGGCAATCAGCCCCAGCATTTT
CDR3aa: CASSPSVVGNQPQHF

v_gene: TRBV10-3
abundance: once
j_gene: TRBJ2-5
d_gene: .
len: 12
CDR3nt: TGTGCCATCAGTGAGCCCCAAGAGACCCAGTACTTC
CDR3aa: CAISEPQETQYF

v_gene: TRBV5-5
abundance: .
j_gene: TRBJ1-1
d_gene: .
len: 14
CDR3nt: TGTGCCAGCAGTCCCTCGGGGGACTACACTGAAGCTTTCTTT
CDR3aa: CASSPSGDYTEAFF

v_gene: TRBV10-3
abundance: .
j_gene: TRBJ2-7
d_gene: .
len: 11
CDR3nt: TGTGCCATCAGCAGGTCCTACGAGCAGTACTTC
CDR3aa: CAISRSYEQYF

v_gene: TRBV15
abundance: .
j_gene: TRBJ1-1
d_gene: .
len: 14
CDR3nt: TGTGCCACCAGCACAGGACACGATAACACTGAAGCTTTCTTT
CDR3aa: CATSTGHDNTEAFF

v_gene: TRBV19
abundance: .
j_gene: TRBJ2-7
d_gene: TRBD2
len: 12
CDR3nt: TGTGCCAGTAGTCGGGGGGTCTACGAGCAGTACTTC
CDR3aa: CASSRGVYEQYF

v_gene: TRBV20-1
abundance: once
j_gene: TRBJ1-1
d_gene: .
len: 11
CDR3nt: TGCAGTGTGGGGGGGCGTTCTGAAGCTTTCTTT
CDR3aa: CSVGGRSEAFF

v_gene: TRBV5-1
abundance: .
j_gene: TRBJ2-7
d_gene: .
len: 14
CDR3nt: TGCGCCAGCAGCCCCGCCGGGACCGGCCTCGAGCAGTACTTC
CDR3aa: CASSPAGTGLEQYF

v_gene: TRBV28
abundance: .
j_gene: TRBJ1-1
d_gene: .
len: 15
CDR3nt: TGTGCCAGCATCAACCAAAACCGGCCACCCACTGAAGCTTTCTTT
CDR3aa: CASINQNRPPTEAFF

v_gene: TRBV7-8
abundance: .
j_gene: TRBJ1-1
d_gene: .
len: 15
CDR3nt: TGTGCCAGCAGCCCCACGGTAGGACAGAGTAGTGAAGCTTTCTTT
CDR3aa: CASSPTVGQSSEAFF

v_gene: TRBV4-3
abundance: .
j_gene: TRBJ1-5
d_gene: .
len: 15
CDR3nt: TGCGCCAGCAGCCAAGAACTCTCAGGGCACCAGCCCCAGCATTTT
CDR3aa: CASSQELSGHQPQHF

v_gene: TRBV15
abundance: .
j_gene: TRBJ2-1
d_gene: TRBD2
len: 18
CDR3nt: TGTGCCACCAGCAGAGGGAACTTAGCGGGAGTCCGTTACAATGAGCAGTTCTTC
CDR3aa: CATSRGNLAGVRYNEQFF

v_gene: TRBV9
abundance: few
j_gene: TRBJ1-5
d_gene: .
len: 12
CDR3nt: TGTGCCAGCGGGGACCTCAATCAGCCCCAGCATTTT
CDR3aa: CASGDLNQPQHF

v_gene: TRBV6-1
abundance: few
j_gene: TRBJ2-2
d_gene: TRBD2
len: 13
CDR3nt: TGTGCCAGCAGTTCGCGGGAGTTCGGGGAGCTGTTTTTT
CDR3aa: CASSSREFGELFF

v_gene: TRBV7-8
abundance: .
j_gene: TRBJ1-4
d_gene: .
len: 14
CDR3nt: TGTGCCAGCAGCTTAGGTCTAGGAACCGAAAAACTGTTTTTT
CDR3aa: CASSLGLGTEKLFF

v_gene: TRBV5-1
abundance: .
j_gene: TRBJ2-5
d_gene: .
len: 12
CDR3nt: TGCGCCAGCAGCTGGTACCAAGAGACCCAGTACTTC
CDR3aa: CASSWYQETQYF

v_gene: TRBV7-9
abundance: .
j_gene: TRBJ2-7
d_gene: .
len: 14
CDR3nt: TGTGCCAGCAGCTTCTTCGATGGGACCTACGAGCAGTACTTC
CDR3aa: CASSFFDGTYEQYF

v_gene: TRBV19
abundance: .
j_gene: TRBJ2-7
d_gene: .
len: 16
CDR3nt: TGTGCCAGTAGTAGGGCCCGGGACCGCCGGGGAGACGAGCAGTACTTC
CDR3aa: CASSRARDRRGDEQYF

v_gene: TRBV9
abundance: .
j_gene: TRBJ2-3
d_gene: .
len: 17
CDR3nt: TGTGCCAGCAGCGAGGCCCCGGGTAGTCCTGTTCCAGATACGCAGTATTTT
CDR3aa: CASSEAPGSPVPDTQYF

v_gene: TRBV20-1
abundance: .
j_gene: TRBJ1-2
d_gene: .
len: 10
CDR3nt: TGCAGTGCTAGTGGGGTAGGCTACACCTTC
CDR3aa: CSASGVGYTF

v_gene: TRBV6-5
abundance: .
j_gene: TRBJ2-7
d_gene: TRBD2
len: 14
CDR3nt: TGTGCCAGCAGTTACAGGGCGGGAGTAGGCGAGCAGTACTTC
CDR3aa: CASSYRAGVGEQYF

v_gene: TRBV11-2
abundance: .
j_gene: TRBJ1-3
d_gene: .
len: 13
CDR3nt: TGTGCCAGCAGCTTGCCACCTGGAAACACCATATATTTT
CDR3aa: CASSLPPGNTIYF

v_gene: TRBV5-1
abundance: .
j_gene: TRBJ2-2
d_gene: .
len: 13
CDR3nt: TGCGCCAGCAGGTCTAGCTCCACCGGGGAGCTGTTTTTT
CDR3aa: CASRSSSTGELFF

v_gene: TRBV5-1
abundance: .
j_gene: TRBJ1-1
d_gene: .
len: 13
CDR3nt: TGCGCCAGCAGCGGAAGACGGGGAGGTGAAGCTTTCTTT
CDR3aa: CASSGRRGGEAFF

v_gene: TRBV9
abundance: .
j_gene: TRBJ2-7
d_gene: TRBD1
len: 14
CDR3nt: TGTGCCAGCAGCGTAAACTCCAGGGGGTACGAGCAGTACTTC
CDR3aa: CASSVNSRGYEQYF

v_gene: TRBV19
abundance: .
j_gene: TRBJ1-4
d_gene: .
len: 14
CDR3nt: TGTGCCAGTAGTTTCGGGACACCTAATGAAAAACTGTTTTTT
CDR3aa: CASSFGTPNEKLFF

v_gene: TRBV21-1
abundance: .
j_gene: TRBJ2-7
d_gene: .
len: 14
CDR3nt: TGTGCCATCCGGGGGGACCTAGTTTTCTACGAGCAGTACTTC
CDR3aa: CAIRGDLVFYEQYF

v_gene: TRBV19
abundance: .
j_gene: TRBJ1-1
d_gene: TRBD1
len: 14
CDR3nt: TGTGCCAGTAGTTTACAGGGGGCGCTGGGGGAAGCTTTCTTT
CDR3aa: CASSLQGALGEAFF

v_gene: TRBV28
abundance: few
j_gene: TRBJ2-2
d_gene: .
len: 16
CDR3nt: TGTGCCAGCAGACCTACTCCCGGGATTCTCACCGGGGAGCTGTTTTTT
CDR3aa: CASRPTPGILTGELFF

v_gene: TRBV11-3
abundance: .
j_gene: TRBJ2-1
d_gene: TRBD2
len: 15
CDR3nt: TGTGCCAGCAGCACCCGGACTAGCGGCTACAATGAGCAGTTCTTC
CDR3aa: CASSTRTSGYNEQFF

v_gene: TRBV7-9
abundance: .
j_gene: TRBJ1-2
d_gene: TRBD1
len: 16
CDR3nt: TGTGCCAGCAGCTCAGGGACGTCACAGGGGATAAGGGGCTACACCTTC
CDR3aa: CASSSGTSQGIRGYTF

v_gene: TRBV18
abundance: .
j_gene: TRBJ2-1
d_gene: TRBD2
len: 15
CDR3nt: TGTGCCAGCTCACCCCTAGCGGGGCAAGACAATGAGCAGTTCTTC
CDR3aa: CASSPLAGQDNEQFF

v_gene: TRBV29-1
abundance: .
j_gene: TRBJ2-2
d_gene: .
len: 13
CDR3nt: TGCAGCGTTGAACGACCGGACACCGGGGAGCTGTTTTTT
CDR3aa: CSVERPDTGELFF

v_gene: TRBV7-9
abundance: once
j_gene: TRBJ2-3
d_gene: .
len: 17
CDR3nt: TGTGCCAGCAGCTTAGTTACGGCCAGGTTCCTTGGAGATACGCAGTATTTT
CDR3aa: CASSLVTARFLGDTQYF

v_gene: TRBV7-9
abundance: few
j_gene: TRBJ1-1
d_gene: .
len: 13
CDR3nt: TGTGCCAGCATCGAAGGGACGAACACTGAAGCTTTCTTT
CDR3aa: CASIEGTNTEAFF

v_gene: TRBV25-1
abundance: .
j_gene: TRBJ1-2
d_gene: TRBD1
len: 13
CDR3nt: TGTGCCACCACCGGGACAGGTCGTATTGGCTACACCTTC
CDR3aa: CATTGTGRIGYTF

v_gene: TRBV4-3
abundance: .
j_gene: TRBJ2-2
d_gene: .
len: 14
CDR3nt: TGCGCCAGCAGCCAAGGGGGGACCACCGGGGAGCTGTTTTTT
CDR3aa: CASSQGGTTGELFF

v_gene: TRBV9
abundance: .
j_gene: TRBJ1-5
d_gene: .
len: 13
CDR3nt: TGTGCCAGCAGCGCTGGTAGCAATCAGCCCCAGCATTTT
CDR3aa: CASSAGSNQPQHF

v_gene: TRBV9
abundance: once
j_gene: TRBJ2-2
d_gene: .
len: 19
CDR3nt: TGTGCCAGCAGTCACGAAACCGGCAGATCCGAGGTGAACACCGGGGAGCTGTTTTTT
CDR3aa: CASSHETGRSEVNTGELFF

v_gene: TRBV7-6
abundance: .
j_gene: TRBJ2-3
d_gene: .
len: 15
CDR3nt: TGTGCCAGCAGCTTATCGGGCAACCTCGCAGATACGCAGTATTTT
CDR3aa: CASSLSGNLADTQYF

v_gene: TRBV27
abundance: .
j_gene: TRBJ2-5
d_gene: .
len: 16
CDR3nt: TGTGCCAGCAGTTTCACATACGGAGGGGGCCTAGAGACCCAGTACTTC
CDR3aa: CASSFTYGGGLETQYF

v_gene: TRBV6-1
abundance: .
j_gene: TRBJ1-3
d_gene: .
len: 13
CDR3nt: TGTGCCAGCAGTGAACTGGGCGGAAACACCATATATTTT
CDR3aa: CASSELGGNTIYF

v_gene: TRBV18
abundance: once
j_gene: TRBJ1-2
d_gene: .
len: 17
CDR3nt: TGTGCCAGCTCGTCGGGATGGGGGAGTGTAGCTAACTATGGCTACACCTTC
CDR3aa: CASSSGWGSVANYGYTF

v_gene: TRBV6-5
abundance: .
j_gene: TRBJ2-7
d_gene: .
len: 14
CDR3nt: TGTGCCAGCAGTACGGGTCTTAGCTCCTACGAGCAGTACTTC
CDR3aa: CASSTGLSSYEQYF